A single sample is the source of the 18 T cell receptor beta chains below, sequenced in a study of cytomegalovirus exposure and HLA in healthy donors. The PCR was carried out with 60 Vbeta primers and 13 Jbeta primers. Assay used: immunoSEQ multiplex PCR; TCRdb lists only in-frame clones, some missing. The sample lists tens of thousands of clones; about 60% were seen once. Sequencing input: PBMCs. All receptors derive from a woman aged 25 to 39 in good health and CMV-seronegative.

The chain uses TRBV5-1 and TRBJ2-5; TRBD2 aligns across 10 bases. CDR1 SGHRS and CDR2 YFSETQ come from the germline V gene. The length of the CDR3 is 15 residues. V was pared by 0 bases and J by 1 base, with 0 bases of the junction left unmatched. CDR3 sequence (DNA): TGCGCCAGCAGCTTGGTAGCGGGGGGCCAAGAGACCCAGTACTTC. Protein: CASSLVAGGQETQYF.

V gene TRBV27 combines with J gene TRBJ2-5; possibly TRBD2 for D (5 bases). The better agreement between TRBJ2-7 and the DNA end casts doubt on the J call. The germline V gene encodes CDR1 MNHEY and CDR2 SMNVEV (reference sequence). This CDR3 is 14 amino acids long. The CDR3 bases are TGTGCCAGCAGCTTTAGCGACCCGGGCTACGAGCAGTACTTC. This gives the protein CASSFSDPGYEQYF.

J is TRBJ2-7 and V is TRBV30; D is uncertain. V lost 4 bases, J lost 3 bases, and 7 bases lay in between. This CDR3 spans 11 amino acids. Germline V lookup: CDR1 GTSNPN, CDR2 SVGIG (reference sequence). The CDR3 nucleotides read TGTGCCTGGATAACCAGCTACGAGCAGTACTTC. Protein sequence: CAWITSYEQYF.

This CDR3 is CASSLQTYEQYF. The CDR3 nucleotides read TGTGCCAGCTCACTCCAAACCTACGAGCAGTACTTC. The rearrangement links TRBV18 to TRBJ2-7; D remains ambiguous. CDR1 and CDR2 from the germline V gene are KGHSH and LQKENI. Between the trimmed V and J ends, which lost 4 bases and 2 bases, there was a span of 6 bases. The CDR3 contains 12 residues.

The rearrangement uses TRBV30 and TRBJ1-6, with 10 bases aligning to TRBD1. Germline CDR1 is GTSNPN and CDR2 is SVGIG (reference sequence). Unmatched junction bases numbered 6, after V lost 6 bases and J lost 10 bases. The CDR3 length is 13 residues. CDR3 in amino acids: CACGDRGVSPLHF. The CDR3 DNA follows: TGTGCCTGCGGGGACAGGGGAGTCTCACCCCTCCACTTT.

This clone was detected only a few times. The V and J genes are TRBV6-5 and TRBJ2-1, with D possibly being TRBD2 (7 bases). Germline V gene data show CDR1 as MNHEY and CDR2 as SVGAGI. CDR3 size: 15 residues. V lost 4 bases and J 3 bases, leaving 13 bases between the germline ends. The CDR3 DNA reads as TGTGCCAGCAGTTCCGCGGGGGCGGGCTACAATGAGCAGTTCTTC. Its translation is CASSSAGAGYNEQFF.

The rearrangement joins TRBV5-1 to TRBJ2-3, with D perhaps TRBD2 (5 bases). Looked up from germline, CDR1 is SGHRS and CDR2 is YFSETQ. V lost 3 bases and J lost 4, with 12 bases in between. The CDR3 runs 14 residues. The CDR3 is CASSSLGSADTQYF. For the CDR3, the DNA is TGCGCCAGCAGCTCCCTGGGTAGCGCAGATACGCAGTATTTT.

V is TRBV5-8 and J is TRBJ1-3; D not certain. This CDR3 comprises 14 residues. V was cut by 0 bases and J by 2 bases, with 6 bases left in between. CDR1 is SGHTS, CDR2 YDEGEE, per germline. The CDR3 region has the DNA TGTGCCAGCAGCTTGGGAGCTGCTGGAAACACCATATATTTT. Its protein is CASSLGAAGNTIYF.

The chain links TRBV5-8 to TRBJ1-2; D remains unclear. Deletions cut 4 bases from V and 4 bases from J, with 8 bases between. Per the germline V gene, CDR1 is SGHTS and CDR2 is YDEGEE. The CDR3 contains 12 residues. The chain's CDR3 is CASSLRSYGYTF. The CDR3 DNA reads TGTGCCAGCAGCCTCCGGTCCTATGGCTACACCTTC.

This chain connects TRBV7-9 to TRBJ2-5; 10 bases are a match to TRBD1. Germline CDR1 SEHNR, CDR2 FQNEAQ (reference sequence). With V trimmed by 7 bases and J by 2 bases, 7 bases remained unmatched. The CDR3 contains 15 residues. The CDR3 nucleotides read TGTGCCAGCACCCCCCCGGGACAGGGGCAAGAGACCCAGTACTTC. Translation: CASTPPGQGQETQYF.

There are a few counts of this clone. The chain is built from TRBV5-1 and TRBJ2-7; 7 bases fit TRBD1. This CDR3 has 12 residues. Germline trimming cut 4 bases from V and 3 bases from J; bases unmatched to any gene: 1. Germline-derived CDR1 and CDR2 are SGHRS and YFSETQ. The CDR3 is CASSGDSYEQYF. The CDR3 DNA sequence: TGCGCCAGCAGCGGGGACAGCTACGAGCAGTACTTC. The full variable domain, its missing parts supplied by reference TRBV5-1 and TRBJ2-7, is KAGVTQTPRYLIKTRGQQVTLSCSPISGHRSVSWYQQTPGQGLQFLFEYFSETQRNKGNFPGRFSGRQFSNSRSEMNVSTLELGDSALYLCASSGDSYEQYFGPGTRLTVT.

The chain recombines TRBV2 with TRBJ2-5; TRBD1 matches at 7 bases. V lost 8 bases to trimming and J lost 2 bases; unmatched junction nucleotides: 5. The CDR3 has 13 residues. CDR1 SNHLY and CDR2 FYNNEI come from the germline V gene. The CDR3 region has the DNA TGTGCCAGCTTAAGACAGGGACAAGAGACCCAGTACTTC. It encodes CASLRQGQETQYF.

CDR3 DNA sequence: TGTGCCAGCTCTTTTCAGGGGGGCCCCTACGAGCAGTACTTC. Its translation: CASSFQGGPYEQYF. The V gene is TRBV18, the J gene TRBJ2-7; TRBD1 might be the D (7 bases). Trimming left V 6 bases short and J 2 bases short, with 14 bases between. CDR1 is KGHSH and CDR2 is LQKENI in the germline V gene. The CDR3 extends over 14 amino acids.

The CDR3 loop is CASSYETSVRTGSYNEQFF. CDR3 nucleotide sequence: TGTGCCAGCAGCTATGAGACTAGCGTGAGAACGGGCTCCTACAATGAGCAGTTCTTC. This chain connects TRBV7-9 to TRBJ2-1, with TRBD2 matching 8 bases. Germline CDR1 is SEHNR and CDR2 is FQNEAQ (reference sequence). With V trimmed by 4 bases and J by 0 bases, 14 bases remained unmatched. The CDR3 runs 19 residues.

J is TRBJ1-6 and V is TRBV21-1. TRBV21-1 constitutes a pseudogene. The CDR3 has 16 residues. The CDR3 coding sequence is TGTGCCAGCAGCAAAGCAGGAGGGGTCCGTAATTCACCCCTCCACTTT. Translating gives CASSKAGGVRNSPLHF.

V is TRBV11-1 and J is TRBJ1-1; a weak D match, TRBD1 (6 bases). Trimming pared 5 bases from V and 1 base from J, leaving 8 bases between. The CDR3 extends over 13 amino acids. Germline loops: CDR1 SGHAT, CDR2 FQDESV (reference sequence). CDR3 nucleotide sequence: TGTGCCAGCAGCGGACAGCCGAACACTGAAGCTTTCTTT. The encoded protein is CASSGQPNTEAFF.

The CDR3 region is CASSLPGQGAGELFF. CDR3 sequence (DNA): TGTGCCAGCAGCCTACCGGGACAGGGGGCCGGGGAGCTGTTTTTT. V and J are TRBV7-9 and TRBJ2-2; 11 bases map to TRBD1. CDR3 length equals 15 residues. Per germline, CDR1 SEHNR and CDR2 FQNEAQ (reference sequence). The V gene end was trimmed by 5 bases and the J gene end by 6 bases; junction bases not matched to a gene: 5.

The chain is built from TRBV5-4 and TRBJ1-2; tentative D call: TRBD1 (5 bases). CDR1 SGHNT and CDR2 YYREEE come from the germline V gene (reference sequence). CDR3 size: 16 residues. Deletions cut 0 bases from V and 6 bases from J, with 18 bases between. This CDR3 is CASSLAGGRTHDGYTF. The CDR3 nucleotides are TGTGCCAGCAGCTTGGCCGGGGGACGGACCCATGATGGCTACACCTTC.